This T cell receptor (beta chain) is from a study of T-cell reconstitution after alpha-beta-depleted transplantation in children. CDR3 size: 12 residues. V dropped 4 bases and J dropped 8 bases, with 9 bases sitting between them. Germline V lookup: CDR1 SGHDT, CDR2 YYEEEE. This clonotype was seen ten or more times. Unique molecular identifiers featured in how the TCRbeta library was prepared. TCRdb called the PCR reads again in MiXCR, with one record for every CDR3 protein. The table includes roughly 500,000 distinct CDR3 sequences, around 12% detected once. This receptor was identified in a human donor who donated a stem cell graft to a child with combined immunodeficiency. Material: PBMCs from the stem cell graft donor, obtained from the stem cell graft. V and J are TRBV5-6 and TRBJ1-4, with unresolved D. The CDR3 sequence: CASSPLGEKLFF. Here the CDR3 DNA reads TGTGCCAGCAGCCCTTTAGGGGAAAAACTGTTTTTT.